The TCR beta chain under discussion was sequenced for a study of OX40 agonist ivuxolimab in advanced cancers. Notes on the study in general: Certain nonresponders additionally had low normalized T-cell clonal expansion. Relative to CD4+, CD8+ T cells held more expanded clones on average.

The data were produced by immunoSEQ multiplex PCR, yet TCRdb's version contains in-frame clones alone and is incomplete. The sample shows approximately 82,000 clones, around 84% of them seen only once. This clone was seen just once. Its specificity is not known. A junction end diverges from the germline sequence, so it may reflect a read error. CDR1 is MNHNS, CDR2 SASEGT, per germline. The CDR3 has 13 amino acids. The sequences come from CD4+ or CD8+ T cells sorted from blood, collected in a trial of the OX40 agonist ivuxolimab. The J gene is TRBJ2-1, the V gene TRBV6-1, with D perhaps being TRBD1 or TRBD2 (7 bases each). This clonotype was sampled from an adult with an advanced solid tumor such as melanoma, head and neck, liver or kidney cancer. The chain's CDR3 is CAGRGGQDNEQFF. In DNA form, the CDR3 reads TGTGCCGGCAGGGGGGGGCAGGACAATGAGCAGTTCTTC.